Described below is a single TCR beta chain sequence and its context. This clonotype has more than one count but fewer than ten. Its antigen is currently not known. Qualities for individual bases were not recorded, and no much larger clone is one base off. PBMCs were isolated by Ficoll-Paque density gradient centrifugation. This record comes from a study of T-cell memory formation after mild COVID-19 (dated by TCRdb to the early 2020s). Concerning the study at large: TCR sequence clusters from the two donors were largely donor specific. In two donors, T-cell clones that expanded and contracted after mild COVID-19 were tracked by sequencing TCRalpha and TCRbeta repertoires over time. Two young, previously healthy adult volunteers, one female and one male, were included in the cohort.

The sequencing machine was an Illumina NovaSeq 6000. cDNA libraries for TCRalpha and TCRbeta were prepared by 5'RACE using constant-segment primers, with sample barcodes and unique molecular identifiers added. Trizol reagent was used to extract RNA from every sample. The libraries were amplified in two PCR steps, and the second step added a second sample barcode and Illumina TruSeq adapters. Sequencing of the libraries was done on an Illumina NovaSeq, producing 2 x 150 bp paired-end reads. In the paper's pipeline: With migec v1.2.7, reads were demultiplexed and then collapsed into UMI-guided consensus sequences. Using mixcr v2.1.11, the UMI consensuses were aligned to TRA and TRB V and J templates and assembled into clonotypes. A clonotype was counted as expanded or contracted only when both edgeR and NoisET called the clonotype significant, with the noise models trained on biological replicates. For edgeR calls, the cutoffs were a false discovery rate-adjusted p below 0.01 and a log2 fold-change threshold of 1. PCA with hierarchical clustering of max-normalized trajectories of the 1000 most abundant clonotypes was used as exploratory dynamics analysis. Separately sequenced CD4+ and CD8+ repertoires were used to assign a CD4 or CD8 phenotype to each responding clone. In TCRdb, the public reads were trimmed at Q25 with fastp and aligned with MiXCR, with productive beta chains retained. A single entry per CDR3 protein holds the most common genes and DNA from its merged rows. It is TCRdb's table, rather than the study itself, that gives the V and J calls and clone size. This sample holds 300,000 to 350,000 distinct CDR3 sequences; roughly an eighth were observed only once. Roughly a fifth of the sample rests with the top ten.

Study-level results and caveats: Clones contracting from day 15 to 85 had balanced CD4/CD8 phenotypes, while a second wave expanding from day 15 to 37 was biased towards CD4+. Only a couple of mild cases were covered in the study, and larger cohorts including severe cases with pre-infection samples were considered necessary. SARS-CoV-2 specificity of the second-wave clones peaking on day 37 was not confirmed. Contracting CD4+ clones turned up mainly in the CM and EM memory subsets, whereas EMRA was where CD8+ clones were enriched. Some responding clones were found in pre-infection memory, which suggests that pre-existing cross-reactive memory T cells took part in the SARS-CoV-2 response.

The CDR3 has 13 amino acids, counting the end cysteine and valine. Only CDR3 DNA remains: 39 bases, in frame from the first base. Trimming accounts for 6 bases at V and 1 base at J, while the number of junction bases matched to no gene is 3. For CDR1 and CDR2, the germline V gene (reference sequence) lists LGHDT and YNNKEL. The rearranged segments are TRBV3-1 and TRBJ2-7; 7 junctional bases match TRBD1. Sequenced sample: PBMCs or a T cell subset sorted from them (not recorded which). The sequence derives from a man aged 18-30 years who had mild COVID-19 (a few samples of this study predate the infection). The sample titles of this study are shuffled in the database, so cell type and time point are left out; the donor was told from shared clones. In nucleotide form, the sequence is TGTGCCAGCAGTCACAGGGGATCCTACGAGCAGTACGTC. Translated, it gives CASSHRGSYEQYV.